Listed below are T cell receptor beta chains from one sample, sequenced in a study of regulatory T cells in long-lasting Graves disease. TCRdb used MiXCR to reprocess the multiplex PCR reads, holding one entry per CDR3 protein. The sample has 700,000 or so distinct CDR3 sequences; around 32% are singletons. The source was peripheral blood mononuclear cells (PBMCs), collected when the disease was refractory, from a patient treated with antithyroid drugs. The receptors here all came from a female donor with Graves disease. The CDR3 runs from the conserved cysteine through the conserved F or W. Each record gives: J gene, D gene, V gene, clone size, CDR3 DNA, CDR3 protein. A D gene is named only where the DNA matches it firmly. Not every row has a clone size; where given, it reads once, few, many or a size class.

TRBJ2-5 TRBD2 TRBV15 - TGTGCCACCAGCAGAGAGGCTAGCGGCCACCAAGAGACCCAGTACTTC CATSREASGHQETQYF
TRBJ1-1 - TRBV29-1 - TGCAGCGTTCAGGACAACTCGAACACTGAAGCTTTCTTT CSVQDNSNTEAFF
TRBJ1-2 - TRBV10-3 few TGTGCCATCAGTGAGTCGTCCAGGCATGCTAACTATGGCTACACCTTC CAISESSRHANYGYTF
TRBJ1-5 TRBD1 TRBV27 many TGTGCCAGCGGGGACAGGGGCCTTCCAAATCAGCCCCAGCATTTT CASGDRGLPNQPQHF
TRBJ1-5 - TRBV12-3/TRBV12-4 few TGTGCCAGCAGTTTTACGGCGGTGGATAGCAATCAGCCCCAGCATTTT CASSFTAVDSNQPQHF
TRBJ2-2 - TRBV3-1 few TGTGCCAGCAGCCAAAGGGTGGGAGCCGGGGAGCTGTTTTTT CASSQRVGAGELFF
TRBJ1-2 - TRBV6-1 - TGTGCCAGCAGTCTGCAGCTAAACTATGGCTACACCTTC CASSLQLNYGYTF
TRBJ2-3 - TRBV2 - TGTGCCAGCAGTCCCTCGCCGACACCCCTCGGCACAGATACGCAGTATTTT CASSPSPTPLGTDTQYF
TRBJ1-2 - TRBV2 - TGTGCCAGTGCTAAATCTGGAGGGGCGCAGGATGGCTACACCTTC CASAKSGGAQDGYTF
TRBJ2-5 - TRBV5-4 - TGTGCCAGCAGCGCCAAAGGGGTAGAGACCCAGTACTTC CASSAKGVETQYF
TRBJ1-1 - TRBV20-1 - TGCAGTACGGCAGGGAGGTGGACTGAAGCTTTCTTT CSTAGRWTEAFF
TRBJ2-7 - TRBV7-3 many TGTGCCAGCAGTCCCTTCTACGAGCAGTACTTC CASSPFYEQYF
TRBJ2-4 TRBD1 TRBV5-1 - TGCGCCAGCAGCCGAACGGGACAGGGGACCATTCAGTGCTTC CASSRTGQGTIQCF
TRBJ2-7 - TRBV6-2/TRBV6-3 few TGTGCCAGCAGTTCTGACAGAAAGCCCTACGAGCAGTACTTC CASSSDRKPYEQYF
TRBJ2-7 TRBD2 TRBV5-1 - TGCGCCAGCAGCCCAACAACTAGCGGGAGGCCCGGGGACGAGCAGTACTTC CASSPTTSGRPGDEQYF
TRBJ2-7 - TRBV6-1 - TGTGCCAGCAGTGAATCGCGGAAGGTGGAGCAGTACTTC CASSESRKVEQYF
TRBJ2-2 - TRBV5-6 - TGTGCCAGCAGCTGGGGGTTTGAGACCGGGGAGCGGTTTTTT CASSWGFETGERFF
TRBJ2-5 - TRBV20-1 few TGCAGTGCAGTAGGGAGCGGAAACCCCGAAGAGACCCAGTACTTC CSAVGSGNPEETQYF
TRBJ1-5 TRBD1 TRBV6-2/TRBV6-3 few TGTGCCAGCAGGGAGACAGGGATCAATCAGCCCCAGCATTTT CASRETGINQPQHF
TRBJ2-1 TRBD1 TRBV27 few TGTGCCAGCAGTAGCTGGGGGACAGGGGAAAGTCGGAACAGGAATGAGCAGTTCTTC CASSSWGTGESRNRNEQFF
TRBJ2-5 - TRBV6-1 - TGTGCCAGCAGCGTAGTATCGGGAAGCGGACAAGAGACCCAGTACTTC CASSVVSGSGQETQYF
TRBJ1-1 TRBD1 TRBV5-1 - TGCGCCAGCAGCCAGGGGGCTCGCGCCGAAGCTTTCTTT CASSQGARAEAFF
TRBJ1-5 TRBD1 TRBV7-9 - TGTGCCAGCAGCTCCGGGACAGGGGGACAGCCCCAGCATTTT CASSSGTGGQPQHF
TRBJ2-7 - TRBV6-4 few TGTGCCAGCCGAGGCTCCCACAGTGGCTCCTACGAGCAGTACTTC CASRGSHSGSYEQYF
TRBJ2-5 TRBD2 TRBV30 few TGTGCCTGGAGGGCGGCCCGACTAGCTGGGTACCAAGAGACCCAGTACTTC CAWRAARLAGYQETQYF
TRBJ1-3 - TRBV10-3 - TGTGCCATCATCCAGGGAGGGTCTGGAAACACCATATATTTT CAIIQGGSGNTIYF
TRBJ1-4 TRBD1 TRBV28 - TGTGCCAGCAGGGGGGGACAGGGGGTTCAAAAACTGTTTTTT CASRGGQGVQKLFF
TRBJ1-5 - TRBV15 many TGTGCCACCAGCAGAGATATGGGAGGCAATCAGCCCCAGCATTTT CATSRDMGGNQPQHF
TRBJ1-2 - TRBV12-3/TRBV12-4 - TGTGCCAGCAGTCAAAGGGTCTATGGCTACACCTTC CASSQRVYGYTF
TRBJ1-2 - TRBV6-2/TRBV6-3 few TGTGCCAGCAGTTATCAACCAGGGTTTGGCTACACCTTC CASSYQPGFGYTF
TRBJ2-7 TRBD2 TRBV19 - TGTGCCAGTAGTATCCTTCTAGCGGGAGCAGGCTACGAGCAGTACTTC CASSILLAGAGYEQYF
TRBJ2-3 - TRBV11-1 - TGTGCCAGCAGCGAGGGGGGCGTGAGTACGCAGTATTTT CASSEGGVSTQYF
TRBJ2-3 - TRBV2 - TGTGCCAGCAGCCCCGGAGTTACGCAGTATTTT CASSPGVTQYF
TRBJ1-1 TRBD1 TRBV10-2 - TGCGCCAGCAGACCCGGGACAGGGGCAATTGGCACTGAAGCTTTCTTT CASRPGTGAIGTEAFF
TRBJ1-1 - TRBV11-2 - TGTGCCAGCAGCACCAGGATTGGAGCTTTCTTT CASSTRIGAFF
TRBJ1-1 - TRBV12-3/TRBV12-4 many TGTGCCAGCAGTTTGAAAAGCCAGAACACTGAAGCTTTCTTT CASSLKSQNTEAFF
TRBJ1-5 - TRBV28 few TGTGCCAGCAGTCTCCCCCGGGGAGGAGCCCTCAATCAGCCCCAGCATTTT CASSLPRGGALNQPQHF
TRBJ1-4 - TRBV29-1 once TGCAGCGTGTCGACGCGAGGGACTAATGAAAAACTGTTTTTT CSVSTRGTNEKLFF
TRBJ1-5 - TRBV7-2 few TGTGCCAGCAGCTTAGCTACGGGCGTTCAACAGCCCCAGCATTTT CASSLATGVQQPQHF
TRBJ1-1 - TRBV6-1 many TGTGCCAGCAGTGAGGGCGGGAGTGTCGCTTTCTTT CASSEGGSVAFF
TRBJ2-7 TRBD2 TRBV6-5 few TGTGCCAGCAGTTACTCTCTCGGGGGGGCGGGCTCCTACGAGCAGTACTTC CASSYSLGGAGSYEQYF
TRBJ1-5 - TRBV20-1 once TGCAGTGCTAGAGGATCGGACCCCGTTCGTCAGCCCCAGCATTTT CSARGSDPVRQPQHF
TRBJ1-2 - TRBV10-3 - TGTGCCATCAGTGAGTCCAGCTATGGCTACACCTTC CAISESSYGYTF
TRBJ1-2 - TRBV6-5 many TGTGCCAGCAGTTACGCAGGGCGGAGTGGCTACACCTTC CASSYAGRSGYTF
TRBJ2-7 - TRBV6-1 - TGTGCCAGCTCCCCGGGGCTCGACGAGCAGTACTTC CASSPGLDEQYF
TRBJ1-2 - TRBV9 few TGTGCCAGCAGCGTAGAAGGGACCAACTATGGCTACACCTTC CASSVEGTNYGYTF
TRBJ1-4 - TRBV30 few TGTGCCTGGAGTGTACTAGGGGGGAAGGAAAAACTGTTTTTT CAWSVLGGKEKLFF
TRBJ1-1 TRBD1 TRBV5-1 - TGCGCCAGCAGCAAAGGGGGCTCGAACACTGAAGCTTTCTTT CASSKGGSNTEAFF
TRBJ1-2 - TRBV28 - TGTGCCAGCAGATCTCCCCTCCAAAATCGGGCCGTCGAATACTATGGCTACACCTTC CASRSPLQNRAVEYYGYTF
TRBJ1-4 - TRBV7-9 - TGTGCCAGCAGGGGAGCTAATGAAAAACTGTTTTTT CASRGANEKLFF